A selection of T cell receptor beta chains follows, all from one sample in a study of blood T cell repertoires in COVID-19. Here immunoSEQ multiplex PCR was the method, and the copy in TCRdb shows in-frame clones only, minus some. The repertoire has tens of thousands of clones, more than 80% of them found once; the top ten carry 27%. Sequenced: peripheral blood. These TCRs come from a man aged 50-60 years with active or convalescent COVID-19. CDR3s include the opening cysteine and the closing phenylalanine or tryptophan. The D gene is left open where the match is weak. Only some rows state a clone size, as once, few, many or a class for expanded clones.

>NA|TRBJ2-7|NA|TRBV7-2
CASSAYPSVSIGYEQYF
TGTGCCAGCAGCGCCTACCCGTCTGTATCAATCGGCTACGAGCAGTACTTC
>NA|TRBJ2-3|NA|TRBV25-1
CASSESRGGTDTQYF
TGTGCCAGCAGTGAGTCAAGGGGTGGCACAGATACGCAGTATTTT
>TRBD2|TRBJ2-7|NA|TRBV4-1
CASSYTSGRLTSYEQYF
TGCGCCAGCAGCTACACTAGCGGGAGGCTAACCTCCTACGAGCAGTACTTC
>NA|TRBJ2-5|NA|TRBV30
CAWSPGLQETQYF
TGTGCCTGGAGTCCGGGACTTCAAGAGACCCAGTACTTC
>TRBD1|TRBJ2-7|once|TRBV4-1
CASSHGTVSYEQYF
TGCGCCAGCAGCCACGGGACAGTTTCCTACGAGCAGTACTTC
>TRBD1|TRBJ2-2|NA|TRBV24-1
CATSDSAQGTGELFF
TGTGCCACCAGTGACTCCGCACAGGGGACCGGGGAGCTGTTTTTT
>NA|TRBJ2-7|NA|TRBV27
CASSPRTYREPYEQYF
TGTGCCAGCAGTCCGCGCACCTACAGGGAACCCTACGAGCAGTACTTC
>NA|TRBJ1-1|NA|TRBV19
CASSIGGGRNTEAFF
TGTGCCAGTAGTATAGGGGGCGGACGGAACACTGAAGCTTTCTTT
>TRBD2|TRBJ2-5|NA|TRBV10-1
CASSGRLAGEGPQETQYF
TGCGCCAGCAGTGGACGACTAGCGGGAGAGGGCCCCCAAGAGACCCAGTACTTC
>NA|TRBJ2-7|NA|TRBV11-2
CASSRQGSSSYEQYF
TGTGCCAGCAGCCGGCAGGGGTCGAGCTCCTACGAGCAGTACTTC
>NA|TRBJ2-5|NA|TRBV7-9
CASRRLLNQHRQETQYF
TGTGCCAGCAGACGCTTACTCAACCAACACAGACAAGAGACCCAGTACTTC
>TRBD2|TRBJ2-3|NA|TRBV7-6
CASSPRTSGSDTQYF
TGTGCCAGCAGCCCCCGGACTAGCGGGAGTGATACGCAGTATTTT
>TRBD1|TRBJ2-7|once|TRBV2
CASSGGSTGGLIHSYEQYF
TGTGCCAGCAGCGGGGGATCGACAGGGGGCTTAATTCACTCCTACGAGCAGTACTTC
>TRBD2|TRBJ2-5|NA|TRBV27
CASSSPSGGPAETQYF
TGTGCCAGCAGTTCCCCATCGGGGGGGCCGGCGGAGACCCAGTACTTC
>NA|TRBJ2-5|NA|TRBV28
CASSSFGTNLQETQYF
TGTGCCAGCAGTTCCTTCGGGACAAACTTGCAAGAGACCCAGTACTTC
>NA|TRBJ1-1|once|TRBV5-5
CASSKTGWGMNTEAFF
TGTGCCAGCAGCAAGACAGGCTGGGGCATGAACACTGAAGCTTTCTTT
>TRBD1|TRBJ2-7|NA|TRBV6-5
CASIWRQGAHEQYF
TGTGCCAGCATTTGGCGACAGGGGGCTCACGAGCAGTACTTC
>NA|TRBJ2-1|NA|TRBV19
CASSIGGRSYNEQFF
TGTGCCAGTAGTATAGGTGGCAGATCCTACAATGAGCAGTTCTTC
>NA|TRBJ2-3|NA|TRBV27
CASSSTGQPTDTQYF
TGTGCCAGCAGCTCGACCGGACAGCCCACAGATACGCAGTATTTT
>TRBD1|TRBJ1-1|once|TRBV19
CASGPQGARLTEAFF
TGTGCCAGTGGACCGCAGGGGGCGCGTCTCACTGAAGCTTTCTTT
>TRBD2|TRBJ2-5|once|TRBV24-1
CATSEPGIAGSPGETQYF
TGTGCCACCAGTGAACCCGGGATAGCGGGATCCCCGGGAGAGACCCAGTACTTC
>TRBD2|TRBJ2-1|NA|TRBV3-1/TRBV3-2
CASSQDARLAGVNEQFF
TGTGCCAGCAGCCAAGATGCGAGACTAGCGGGAGTGAATGAGCAGTTCTTC
>TRBD1|TRBJ2-6|once|TRBV19
CASTSDRGYPYSGANVLTF
TGTGCCAGTACCTCGGACAGGGGCTATCCGTATTCTGGGGCCAACGTCCTGACTTTC
>NA|TRBJ1-1|NA|TRBV28
CASSTPEDLNTEAFF
TGTGCCAGCAGTACGCCGGAGGATCTGAACACTGAAGCTTTCTTT
>TRBD2|TRBJ2-5|once|TRBV5-4
CASSSAELAGGGETQYF
TGTGCCAGCAGCTCAGCAGAACTAGCGGGGGGTGGCGAGACCCAGTACTTC
>NA|TRBJ2-7|NA|TRBV19
CASSIAGLSYEQYF
TGTGCCAGTAGTATAGCAGGGCTATCCTACGAGCAGTACTTC
>TRBD1|TRBJ2-7|NA|TRBV5-1
CASSFAGTGGYEQYF
TGCGCCAGCAGTTTTGCAGGGACAGGGGGCTACGAGCAGTACTTC
>TRBD1|TRBJ2-5|NA|TRBV6-5
CASRAGTGKETQYF
TGTGCCAGCAGGGCTGGGACAGGGAAAGAGACCCAGTACTTC
>NA|TRBJ1-3|NA|TRBV2
CASSVQSGLNTIYF
TGTGCCAGCAGTGTACAGTCAGGATTGAACACCATATATTTT
>TRBD1|TRBJ2-7|NA|TRBV2
CASTRTGYEQYF
TGTGCCAGCACCCGGACAGGGTACGAGCAGTACTTC
>NA|TRBJ2-5|once|TRBV7-2
CASSSSAIQETQYF
TGTGCCAGCAGCTCTAGCGCCATCCAAGAGACCCAGTACTTC
>NA|TRBJ2-1|NA|TRBV19
CASSIGGANNEQFF
TGTGCCAGTAGTATTGGCGGGGCGAACAATGAGCAGTTCTTC
>TRBD2|TRBJ2-7|NA|TRBV11-2
CASSLNSGPRYEQYF
TGTGCCAGCAGCTTGAATAGCGGGCCCCGCTACGAGCAGTACTTC
>TRBD2|TRBJ2-3|NA|TRBV6-2/TRBV6-3
CASSYFPGLAGLPSTDTQYF
TGTGCCAGCAGTTACTTCCCGGGACTAGCGGGGTTACCTAGCACAGATACGCAGTATTTT
>NA|TRBJ2-1|NA|TRBV19
CASSIQKYNEQFF
TGTGCCAGTAGTATCCAGAAATACAATGAGCAGTTCTTC
>TRBD2|TRBJ2-7|NA|TRBV19
CASKRDYSSSEQYF
TGTGCCAGTAAACGGGACTATTCCTCTTCCGAGCAGTACTTC
>TRBD2|TRBJ2-1|NA|TRBV18
CASSPKGLAGGGSYNEQFF
TGTGCCAGCTCACCAAAAGGACTAGCGGGGGGCGGCTCCTACAATGAGCAGTTCTTC
>NA|TRBJ2-7|NA|TRBV7-2
CASSTTPGGYSYEQYF
TGTGCCAGCAGCACTACACCAGGGGGGTATTCCTACGAGCAGTACTTC
>NA|TRBJ1-4|NA|TRBV4-1
CASSPQGRANEKLFF
TGCGCCAGCAGCCCGCAGGGAAGGGCTAATGAAAAACTGTTTTTT